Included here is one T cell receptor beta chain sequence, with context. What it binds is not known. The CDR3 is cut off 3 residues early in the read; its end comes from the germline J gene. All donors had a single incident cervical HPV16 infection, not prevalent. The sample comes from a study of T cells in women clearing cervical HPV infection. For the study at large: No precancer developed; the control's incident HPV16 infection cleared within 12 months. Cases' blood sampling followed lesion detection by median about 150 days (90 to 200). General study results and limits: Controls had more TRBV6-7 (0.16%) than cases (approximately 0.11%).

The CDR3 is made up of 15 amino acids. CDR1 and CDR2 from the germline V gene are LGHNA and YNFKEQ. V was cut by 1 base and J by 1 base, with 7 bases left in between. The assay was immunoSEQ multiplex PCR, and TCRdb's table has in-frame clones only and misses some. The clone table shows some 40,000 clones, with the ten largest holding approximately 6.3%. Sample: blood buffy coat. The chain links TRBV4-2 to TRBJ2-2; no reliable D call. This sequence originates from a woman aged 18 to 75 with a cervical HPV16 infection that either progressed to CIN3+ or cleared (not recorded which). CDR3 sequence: CASSQATWNTGELFF. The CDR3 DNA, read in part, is TGTGCCAGCAGCCAAGCCACTTGGAACACCGGGGAG.